The clone carrying this T cell receptor (beta chain) was found a few times. Antigen unknown. The CDR3 runs to 12 residues. With 9 bases clipped from V and 7 bases from J, the junction kept 6 bases outside the gene matches. Germline CDR1 reads SGDLS; CDR2 reads YYNGEE. MiXCR, run by TCRdb on the 5' RACE reads, gives a single entry per CDR3 protein. The profile covers tens of thousands of distinct CDR3 sequences, with around 7.7% appearing a single time and about 40% taken by the ten largest. This sample is drawn from a study of T cells after yellow fever vaccination. On the study more broadly: The fractions with low cell numbers were processed using SMART-Seq v4 Ultra Low Input.

Notes on the study in general: Clonotype sharing between CD4 and CD8 compartments was small. Post-booster samples contained most primary-vaccination clones (nearly 98% CD4, about 90% CD8).

The material was CD8+ T cells sorted from PBMCs, obtained on the day of the yellow fever booster vaccination. The receptor was isolated from a man younger than 40 who received the YFV17D yellow fever vaccine. The J gene is TRBJ2-1, the V gene TRBV9; 8 positions agree with TRBD2. CDR3 coding DNA: TGTGCCACCGGGGGCGGGGGGAATGAGCAGTTCTTC. This encodes CATGGGGNEQFF.